The clone carrying this T cell receptor (beta chain) has just a few counts. The antigen is undetermined. The sample is drawn from a study of human T cells and chemical hapten exposure. For the library, individual cDNA molecules each received unique molecular identifiers. One entry per CDR3 protein results from TCRdb running MiXCR on the RACE reads. The sample lists more than 80,000 distinct CDR3 sequences; roughly an eighth were seen once. Findings and limits, study-wide: Following DPC sensitization, TCRs present above 1 in 1000 frequency showed no change.

The CDR3 is 16 amino acids. The trim removed 0 bases at V and 15 bases at J, leaving 12 bases unmatched. CDR1 and CDR2 (germline): MNHEY, SVGAGI. The time point: pre-sensitization, week 0. Treatment defined: therapeutic diphenylcyclopropenone sensitization with weekly scalp DPC. The sample was whole blood, taken in connection with sensitization to the hapten diphenylcyclopropenone (DPC). The receptor's source is a woman in her fifties or sixties with alopecia areata. Some clones in this sample may be carry-over from other donors' samples. This chain links TRBV6-5 with TRBJ1-6; 9 bases match TRBD1. The CDR3 region has the DNA TGTGCCAGCAGTTACTCAGGACAGGGGCTTTCTTTTATCCTCCACTTT. It yields the protein CASSYSGQGLSFILHF.